This T cell receptor (beta chain) stems from a study of blood T cell repertoires in COVID-19. In the study overall: Samples of COVID-19 (acute and convalescent) were obtained from the United States, Italy and Spain. Sample material is recorded as cDNA or gDNA derived from T cells, B-cell-depleted T cells, or PBMCs.

In the source study's methods: Amplification of reference gene primers provided the estimated nucleated cell counts. The table came from immunoSEQ multiplex PCR; TCRdb's copy has only in-frame clones and leaves some out. The DNA was the basis for D and trimming; V, J and clone size are from that table. This table holds fewer than 200,000 clones, 87% found once. The germline gives CDR1 SGHDN, CDR2 FVKESK. V gave up 1 base and J gave up 15 bases, with 13 bases separating them. The CDR3 has 12 amino acids. The sample was peripheral blood. This TCR derives from a woman aged 18 to 35 who had recovered from COVID-19. The gene calls are TRBV14 and TRBJ1-3, with unresolved D. The CDR3 nucleotides read TGTGCCAGCAGCCAAGCCGAGTCCGCTTCATATTTT. Protein product: CASSQAESASYF.